This T cell receptor beta chain is drawn from a study of graft-versus-host responses after intestinal transplantation. Study information: Each recipient received anti-thymocyte globulin induction, then tacrolimus and steroids for roughly 3 years.

The protocol was immunoSEQ multiplex PCR, while the TCRdb copy is restricted to in-frame clones and leaves out a portion. Seen here are some 110,000 clones, about 92% observed once, and the top ten hold approximately 1.2%. This CDR3 comprises 13 residues. Germline V gives CDR1 SGHAT, CDR2 FQNNGV. With V trimmed by 10 bases and J by 4 bases, 7 bases remained unmatched. About this clone: The antigen remains unidentified.

V usage is TRBV11-2 and J usage is TRBJ2-1; 7 bases align to TRBD1. Sequencing was performed on unstimulated CD8+ T cells sorted from spleen or lymph node cells, taken before transplant. The receptor was isolated from a human donor who was the organ donor for an intestinal transplant. The CDR3, as DNA: TGTGCCACACGGGACAGCCCTTACAATGAGCAGTTCTTC. Protein sequence: CATRDSPYNEQFF.